The 23 T cell receptor beta chains given below trace back to one sample, sequenced in a study of identifying expanded T cells in peripheral blood. Clones were read by immunoSEQ multiplex PCR, and TCRdb kept only the in-frame ones, dropping some. Of about 100,000 clones in the sample, around 86% are singletons; the top ten hold around 6%. The specimen was blood. The receptors derive from a person aged 18 to 75 in good health.

The chain joins TRBV2 to TRBJ1-5, with TRBD1 as a possible D gene (5 bases). The CDR3 covers 13 residues. In germline, CDR1 is SNHLY, CDR2 FYNNEI. V was clipped by 6 bases and J by 10 bases, with 16 bases between them. CDR3 residues: CASRGESPQPQHF. The CDR3, as DNA: TGTGCCAGCAGAGGGGAGTCCCCTCAACCCCAGCATTTT.

This clone came up once. The chain couples TRBV19 to TRBJ1-2; D gene uncertain. The germline V and J ends were trimmed by 8 bases and 4 bases, with 11 bases remaining between them. This CDR3 is built from 12 residues. Germline V gene sequence: CDR1 LNHDA, CDR2 SQIVND (reference sequence). CDR3 residues: CASLTELYGYTF. CDR3 nucleotides: TGTGCCAGTTTGACGGAACTCTATGGCTACACCTTC.

This clone was observed a few times. The V gene is TRBV6-5, the J gene TRBJ1-3, with TRBD1 as a possible D gene (6 bases). V shed 6 bases and J shed 5 bases, with 17 bases lying between them. The CDR3 has 15 amino acids. Germline lookup yields CDR1 MNHEY and CDR2 SVGAGI. CDR3 in amino acids: CASSQTGKLRNTIYF. The CDR3 DNA follows: TGTGCCAGCAGCCAAACAGGGAAACTCAGAAACACCATATATTTT.

The chain combines TRBV4-3 with TRBJ2-1; no clear D. The CDR3 contains 13 residues. Trimming removed 0 bases at V and 14 bases at J, with 14 bases between. The V gene's germline CDR1 is LGHNA and CDR2 YSLEER. The CDR3 spells CASSQDLGTAEFF. The CDR3 nucleotides are TGCGCCAGCAGCCAAGATCTGGGAACGGCAGAGTTCTTC.

This rearrangement joins TRBV4-3 to TRBJ1-1; D gene ambiguous. V lost 0 bases to trimming and J lost 1 base, with 9 bases between them. This CDR3 is 15 amino acids long. In germline, CDR1 is LGHNA, CDR2 YSLEER. The CDR3 region has the DNA TGCGCCAGCAGCCAAGATCACGTGGGGAACACTGAAGCTTTCTTT. Its protein is CASSQDHVGNTEAFF.

This clone has a handful of counts. The rearrangement links TRBV7-9 to TRBJ2-5, with no clear D. Germline-derived CDR1 and CDR2 are SEHNR and FQNEAQ (reference sequence). V shed 5 bases and J shed 5 bases, with 12 bases lying between them. CDR3 size: 13 residues. CDR3 sequence (DNA): TGTGCCAGCAGCATCGACCTAGGGGAGACCCAGTACTTC. Encoded protein: CASSIDLGETQYF.

The chain has TRBV2 and TRBJ1-1; unclear D gene. Trimming shortened V by 6 bases and J by 7 bases, and 21 bases separated the two germline ends. The germline V gene encodes CDR1 SNHLY and CDR2 FYNNEI. This CDR3 spans 15 amino acids. CDR3 region: CASSEENLKFGEAFF. In DNA, the CDR3 is TGTGCCAGCAGCGAGGAGAACCTTAAGTTTGGTGAAGCTTTCTTT.

This sequence joins TRBV19 and TRBJ2-2; no clear D. Germline-derived CDR1 and CDR2 are LNHDA and SQIVND (reference sequence). V lost 6 bases and J 0 bases, leaving 14 bases between the germline ends. This CDR3 is 16 amino acids long. Here the CDR3 DNA reads TGTGCCAGTAGCAGATATTGGGCTTCGAACACCGGGGAGCTGTTTTTT. This codes for CASSRYWASNTGELFF.

The chain recombines TRBV7-2 with TRBJ1-1; unclear D gene. The CDR3 spans 13 residues. Trimming left V 4 bases short and J 5 bases short, with 11 bases between. Germline lookup yields CDR1 SGHTA and CDR2 FQGNSA. CDR3 bases: TGTGCCAGCAGCTCCCTGGGAGGTACTGAAGCTTTCTTT. Translating gives CASSSLGGTEAFF.

The chain joins TRBV7-8 to TRBJ2-7; D ambiguous. Germline V gene lookup returns CDR1 SGHVS and CDR2 FQNEAQ. CDR3 size: 12 residues. The germline V and J ends were trimmed by 4 bases and 5 bases, with 9 bases remaining between them. The chain's CDR3 is CASSWAVNEQYF. The CDR3 bases are TGTGCCAGCAGCTGGGCAGTGAACGAGCAGTACTTC.

The chain has TRBV7-9 and TRBJ2-3, with a tentative D call TRBD2 (5 bases). Germline V lookup: CDR1 SEHNR, CDR2 FQNEAQ (reference sequence). The V gene lost 1 base and the J gene lost 2 bases, with 13 bases spanning the gap. This CDR3 has 16 residues. The CDR3 coding sequence is TGTGCCAGCAGCTTAGTGTCGGGGAAGTACACAGATACGCAGTATTTT. Its protein product is CASSLVSGKYTDTQYF.

This chain connects TRBV5-4 to TRBJ1-1; 7 bases fit TRBD1. This CDR3 is built from 14 residues. The trim removed 4 bases at V and 7 bases at J, leaving 10 bases unmatched. Germline CDR1 reads SGHNT; CDR2 reads YYREEE (reference sequence). CDR3 protein: CASSPYARGNEAFF. In DNA, the CDR3 is TGTGCCAGCAGCCCCTACGCCAGGGGGAATGAAGCTTTCTTT.

This clone was observed a single time. The rearrangement links TRBV5-1 to TRBJ1-1; the D gene is possibly TRBD1 (5 bases). CDR1 and CDR2 (germline): SGHRS, YFSETQ. The CDR3 length is 14 residues. V was trimmed by 3 bases and J by 1 base, leaving 10 bases between them. The CDR3 here is CASSSPRENTEAFF. The CDR3 DNA sequence: TGCGCCAGCAGCTCCCCCAGGGAGAACACTGAAGCTTTCTTT.

This rearrangement joins TRBV18 to TRBJ2-5; 7 positions agree with TRBD2. V was pared by 1 base and J by 0 bases, with 5 bases of the junction left unmatched. The CDR3 totals 16 residues. CDR1 and CDR2 from the germline V gene are KGHSH and LQKENI. Here the CDR3 reads CASSPLPSGYQETQYF. CDR3 bases: TGTGCCAGCTCACCACTGCCTAGCGGATACCAAGAGACCCAGTACTTC.

This rearrangement joins TRBV19 to TRBJ2-7; D may be TRBD1 (5 bases). Per the germline V gene, CDR1 is LNHDA and CDR2 is SQIVND (reference sequence). V was clipped by 3 bases and J by 7 bases, with 22 bases between them. CDR3 length: 16 amino acids. This CDR3 reads CASSIGWAGKHGEQYF. Here the CDR3 DNA reads TGTGCCAGTAGTATCGGGTGGGCAGGGAAGCACGGAGAGCAGTACTTC.

The chain links TRBV9 to TRBJ2-1; 7 nucleotides agree with TRBD2. Trimming removed 4 bases from V and 7 bases from J; junction bases left unmatched: 11. The CDR3 runs 15 residues. Germline V CDR1 and CDR2: SGDLS, YYNGEE. The CDR3 DNA is TGTGCCAGCAGCATATCCGGGACTAAGGCAAATGAGCAGTTCTTC. Its protein is CASSISGTKANEQFF.

The genes are TRBV30 and TRBJ2-1, with D perhaps being TRBD1 or TRBD2 (5 bases each). CDR1 is GTSNPN and CDR2 is SVGIG in the germline V gene (reference sequence). The germline V and J ends were trimmed by 2 bases and 16 bases, with 15 bases remaining between them. This CDR3 is 11 amino acids long. CDR3 nucleotide sequence: TGTGCCTGGAGTTCTGGGGCCCGGGACTTCTTC. Translating gives CAWSSGARDFF.

The gene calls are TRBV6-5 and TRBJ2-7; no clear D gene. This CDR3 has 11 residues. The V end was cut by 6 bases, the J end by 4 bases, with 7 bases between. CDR1 MNHEY and CDR2 SVGAGI come from the germline V gene. The CDR3, as DNA: TGTGCCAGCAGAGCAGCTTACGAGCAGTACTTC. Its translation: CASRAAYEQYF.

V is TRBV5-8 and J is TRBJ2-2; D unclear. Per germline, CDR1 SGHTS and CDR2 YDEGEE. The CDR3 totals 16 residues. V was cut by 6 bases and J by 7 bases, with 22 bases left in between. CDR3 in amino acids: CASMSAYVIGFGELFF. The CDR3 DNA follows: TGTGCCAGCATGTCAGCTTATGTCATTGGTTTCGGGGAGCTGTTTTTT.

The chain recombines TRBV5-1 with TRBJ1-1; 8 bases are a match to TRBD1. The CDR3 has 16 amino acids. With 4 bases clipped from V and 1 base from J, the junction kept 9 bases outside the gene matches. Germline CDR1 SGHRS, CDR2 YFSETQ. For the CDR3, the DNA is TGCGCCAGCAGCGTTGGGGGACAGGCTTCGAACACTGAAGCTTTCTTT. Translation gives CASSVGGQASNTEAFF.

The J gene is TRBJ1-2, the V gene TRBV6-1; D not resolved. This CDR3 contains 11 residues. The germline V gene encodes CDR1 MNHNS and CDR2 SASEGT. V dropped 4 bases and J dropped 8 bases, with 8 bases sitting between them. The CDR3 loop is CASSAEPGYTF. The CDR3 nucleotides read TGTGCCAGCAGTGCTGAGCCCGGCTACACCTTC.

Concerning this clone itself: The limits of the CDR3 on the DNA are not certain, so only TCRdb's listed CDR3 is given. The chain is built from TRBV29-1 and TRBJ2-3; the table's D call of TRBD2 was not tested on the DNA. Germline CDR1 is SQVTM and CDR2 is ANQGSEA. The CDR3 comprises 15 residues, both ends counted. CDR3 sequence reads: CSVGPGLAGTDTQYF.

The chain employs TRBV5-1 and TRBJ2-1; D is unclear. Germline V gene sequence: CDR1 SGHRS, CDR2 YFSETQ. The CDR3 sequence is 15 residues long. V gave up 0 bases and J gave up 0 bases, with 7 bases separating them. CDR3 protein: CASSLVTYSYNEQFF. CDR3 DNA sequence: TGCGCCAGCAGCTTGGTTACCTACTCCTACAATGAGCAGTTCTTC.